Each of the 15 T cell receptor beta chains below was sequenced from the same sample in a study of T cell responses to AZD1222 COVID-19 vaccine (dated by TCRdb to about 2021). To prepare the library, the immunoSEQ multiplex PCR assay was applied. What TCRdb holds here is the immuneACCESS table cut down to in-frame rearrangements. Part of the clones is not present; checked against another copy, under half of the missing clones reflect an unresolved V gene, and the others are unexplained. Recorded for this sample are approximately 120,000 clones; approximately 85% of them occurred a single time. 10% to 15% of the sample is taken by the ten largest. Sample time point, as interpreted from the label and publication: baseline before first vaccination. In the paper's terms, the treatment or condition label means: meningococcal conjugate vaccine given as trial control. The source material was peripheral blood, sampled on day 0 of MenACWY control vaccination. These receptors were collected from an adult in good health.

CDR3 in amino acids: CASNRGGDEKLFF. In DNA form, the CDR3 reads TGTGCCAGCAACCGGGGGGGTGATGAAAAACTGTTTTTT. V is TRBV5-5 and J is TRBJ1-4; a weak D match, TRBD1 (5 bases). Germline CDR1 reads SGHKS; CDR2 reads YYEKEE (reference sequence). Trimming shortened V by 6 bases and J by 6 bases, and 12 bases separated the two germline ends. This CDR3 is 13 amino acids long.

The chain combines TRBV7-9 with TRBJ2-1; 10 bases are a match to TRBD2. This CDR3 is 18 amino acids long. The V and J ends lost 4 bases and 0 bases, in that order; junction bases with no gene match: 9. CDR1 and CDR2 from the germline V gene are SEHNR and FQNEAQ (reference sequence). In nucleotides, the CDR3 is TGTGCCAGCAGCTCCCTGATTGGACTAGCGGCCTCCTACAATGAGCAGTTCTTC. This sequence encodes CASSSLIGLAASYNEQFF.

The rearrangement links TRBV7-3 to TRBJ2-1; 7 nucleotides agree with TRBD1. With 0 bases clipped from V and 12 bases from J, the junction kept 8 bases outside the gene matches. CDR1 is SGHTA, CDR2 FQGTGA, per germline. The CDR3 extends over 14 amino acids. The CDR3 DNA reads TGTGCCAGCAGCTTAACGGGAGAGCGGACAGGGCAGTTCTTC. It translates to CASSLTGERTGQFF.

This clone has only one observation. This CDR3 is also generated by other DNA sequences in the sample. This chain joins TRBV14 and TRBJ1-2; 7 bases match TRBD1. Germline V CDR1 and CDR2: SGHDN, FVKESK. The CDR3 is 13 amino acids. The trim removed 4 bases at V and 3 bases at J, leaving 2 bases unmatched. In nucleotides, the CDR3 is TGTGCCAGCAGCCCACAGGGGTACTATGGCTACACCTTC. This translates into CASSPQGYYGYTF.

In the case of this clone: Other DNA sequences in this specimen translate into the identical CDR3. The chain couples TRBV7-2 to TRBJ1-1; D gene unclear. The V end lost 1 base, the J end lost 0 bases, and 6 bases lay between the germline ends. Germline lookup yields CDR1 SGHTA and CDR2 FQGNSA. There are 14 residues in the CDR3. The CDR3 protein is CASSLGTMNTEAFF. CDR3 nucleotide sequence: TGTGCCAGCAGCTTAGGAACAATGAACACTGAAGCTTTCTTT.

CDR3 DNA sequence: TGTGCCAGCAGCTTAGATCCCCAGGCAGGGAACACTGAAGCTTTCTTT. Translation gives CASSLDPQAGNTEAFF. The chain joins TRBV11-2 to TRBJ1-1, with D hard to call. Germline V gene data show CDR1 as SGHAT and CDR2 as FQNNGV. V lost 0 bases to trimming and J lost 1 base, with 12 bases between them. The CDR3 runs 16 residues. Full variable domain (outside the CDR3, taken from reference TRBV11-2 and TRBJ1-1): EAGVAQSPRYKIIEKRQSVAFWCNPISGHATLYWYQQILGQGPKLLIQFQNNGVVDDSQLPKDRFSAERLKGVDSTLKIQPAKLEDSAVYLCASSLDPQAGNTEAFFGQGTRLTVV.

This sequence joins TRBV18 and TRBJ1-2, with D tentatively TRBD1 (5 bases). V dropped 0 bases and J dropped 5 bases, with 19 bases sitting between them. CDR3 length: 17 residues. CDR1 and CDR2 from the germline V gene are KGHSH and LQKENI. CDR3 in amino acids: CASSPPSGQGMLYGYTF. The CDR3 DNA is TGTGCCAGCTCACCACCCTCCGGACAAGGCATGTTGTATGGCTACACCTTC.

The DNA for the CDR3 is TGTGCCAGCAGCTCAGGGGGTTCTGGGGAGCTGTTTTTT. This codes for CASSSGGSGELFF. The genes are TRBV7-9 and TRBJ2-2, with 7 bases lining up with TRBD1. CDR3 length: 13 residues. Germline CDR1 reads SEHNR; CDR2 reads FQNEAQ (reference sequence). Trimming took 4 bases from V and 8 from J; bases not matched to a gene: 4.

The J gene is TRBJ2-1, the V gene TRBV5-4; a weak D match, TRBD2 (6 bases). Germline CDR1 is SGHNT and CDR2 is YYREEE (reference sequence). V shed 4 bases and J shed 9 bases, with 20 bases lying between them. The CDR3 runs to 15 residues. CDR3 residues: CASSQSYNGGSEQFF. CDR3 nucleotides: TGTGCCAGCAGCCAAAGTTACAATGGGGGGAGTGAGCAGTTCTTC.

The chain couples TRBV5-1 to TRBJ2-1; 7 bases are shared with TRBD2. Trimming cost V 0 bases and J 4 bases; bases outside gene matches: 4. CDR3 length: 15 amino acids. Germline loops: CDR1 SGHRS, CDR2 YFSETQ. The DNA for the CDR3 is TGCGCCAGCAGCTTGGCGTCGGGGGGTTACAATGAGCAGTTCTTC. Its translation is CASSLASGGYNEQFF.

J is TRBJ1-2 and V is TRBV28; D possibly corresponds to TRBD1 (6 bases). Trimming took 6 bases from V and 4 from J, leaving 12 bases between them. The germline CDR1 and CDR2 sequences are MDHEN and SYDVKM. CDR3 length: 13 amino acids. This CDR3 reads CASSLQGLYGYTF. The CDR3 bases are TGTGCCAGCAGCTTACAGGGACTCTATGGCTACACCTTC.

This chain uses TRBV19 with TRBJ2-1; 9 nucleotides match TRBD2. This CDR3 is 15 amino acids long. With V trimmed by 9 bases and J by 0 bases, 6 bases remained unmatched. Germline values: CDR1 LNHDA, CDR2 SQIVND (reference sequence). The CDR3, as DNA: TGTGCCAGCAAGACTAGCGGCAGCTCCTACAATGAGCAGTTCTTC. This sequence encodes CASKTSGSSYNEQFF.

The V gene is TRBV2, the J gene TRBJ1-2, with D possibly matching TRBD1 (5 bases). CDR3 length equals 12 residues. V dropped 4 bases and J dropped 2 bases, with 5 bases sitting between them. The V gene's germline CDR1 is SNHLY and CDR2 FYNNEI. The CDR3 DNA follows: TGTGCCAGCAGTGGACAGAACTATGGCTACACCTTC. Its protein product is CASSGQNYGYTF.

This sequence joins TRBV19 and TRBJ2-7; D may be TRBD2 (7 bases). This CDR3 contains 15 residues. In germline, CDR1 is LNHDA, CDR2 SQIVND (reference sequence). The germline V and J ends were trimmed by 8 bases and 4 bases, with 21 bases remaining between them. CDR3 sequence (DNA): TGTGCCAGTCCCGGGGGGCCAACTAGGCGGTACGAGCAGTACTTC. Protein product: CASPGGPTRRYEQYF.

The chain employs TRBV3-1 (or the pseudogene TRBV3-2) and TRBJ1-2; D is ambiguous. Trimming removed 1 base at V and 2 bases at J, with 11 bases between. This CDR3 is 15 amino acids long. Germline loops: CDR1 LGHDT, CDR2 YNNKEL (reference sequence). Written as DNA, the CDR3 is TGTGCCAGCAGCCAAGCTGCCAGGAACAACTATGGCTACACCTTC. Translated, it gives CASSQAARNNYGYTF.